Listed below are T cell receptor beta chains from one sample, sequenced in a study of blood T cell repertoires in COVID-19. Clones were sequenced by immunoSEQ multiplex PCR, and TCRdb holds only the in-frame ones, with some missing. The sample lists about 86,000 clones, roughly 80% occurring once. The sample taken for sequencing was peripheral blood. All receptors come from a middle-aged man with acute or convalescent COVID-19. Both conserved end residues are part of each CDR3. Fields, in order: clone size, V gene, D gene, J gene, CDR3 DNA, CDR3 protein. A D gene is named only where the DNA matches it firmly. Not every row has a clone size; where given, it reads once, few, many or a size class.

-	TRBV5-1	-	TRBJ1-6	TGCGCCAGCAGCTTGGGGGCAGGGAATAATTCACCCCTCCACTTT	CASSLGAGNNSPLHF
-	TRBV27	TRBD1	TRBJ1-1	TGTGCCAGCAGTTTCCGTACAGGGGTTTATGACACTGAAGCTTTCTTT	CASSFRTGVYDTEAFF
-	TRBV11-2	TRBD1	TRBJ1-2	TGTGCCAGCAGCTTGGGACAGATTAACTATGGCTACACCTTC	CASSLGQINYGYTF
once	TRBV29-1	-	TRBJ2-3	TGCAGCGCGCCCGTTGGCACAGATACGCAGTATTTT	CSAPVGTDTQYF
-	TRBV7-9	-	TRBJ1-3	TGTGCCAGCAGCTCGGGATCGTACTCTGGAAACACCATATATTTT	CASSSGSYSGNTIYF
-	TRBV11-2	-	TRBJ2-5	TGTGCCAGCAGCTTAGTAATGCTTACTCTGGAGACCCAGTACTTC	CASSLVMLTLETQYF
-	TRBV6-4	-	TRBJ2-5	TGTGCCAGCAGTGACTCGGAGAGTGAGACCCAGTACTTC	CASSDSESETQYF
-	TRBV11-1	-	TRBJ1-1	TGTGCCAGCAGCTTAGGAGGATGGACTGAAGCTTTCTTT	CASSLGGWTEAFF
-	TRBV6-5	TRBD1	TRBJ1-2	TGTGCCAGCAGTATGACAGGGGGCGGCGGCTATGGCTACACCTTC	CASSMTGGGGYGYTF
-	TRBV30	-	TRBJ2-7	TGTGCCTGGAGTTCTAACTACGAGCAGTACTTC	CAWSSNYEQYF